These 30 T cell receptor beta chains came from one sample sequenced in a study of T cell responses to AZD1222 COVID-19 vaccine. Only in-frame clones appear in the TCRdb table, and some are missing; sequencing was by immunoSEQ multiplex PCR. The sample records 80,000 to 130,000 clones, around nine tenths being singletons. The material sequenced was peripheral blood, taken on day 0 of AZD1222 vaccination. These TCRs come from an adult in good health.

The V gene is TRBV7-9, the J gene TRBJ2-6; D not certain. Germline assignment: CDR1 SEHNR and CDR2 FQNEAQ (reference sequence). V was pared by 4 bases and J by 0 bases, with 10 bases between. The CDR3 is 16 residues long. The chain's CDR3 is CASSSSRNSGANVLTF. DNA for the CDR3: TGTGCCAGCAGCTCGAGTAGGAACTCTGGGGCCAACGTCCTGACTTTC.

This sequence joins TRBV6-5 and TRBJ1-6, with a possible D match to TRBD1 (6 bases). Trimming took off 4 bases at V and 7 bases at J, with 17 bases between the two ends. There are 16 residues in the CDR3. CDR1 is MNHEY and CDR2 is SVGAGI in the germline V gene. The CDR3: CASSFGQFARNSPLHF. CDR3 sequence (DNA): TGTGCCAGCAGTTTTGGACAGTTTGCCAGAAATTCACCCCTCCACTTT.

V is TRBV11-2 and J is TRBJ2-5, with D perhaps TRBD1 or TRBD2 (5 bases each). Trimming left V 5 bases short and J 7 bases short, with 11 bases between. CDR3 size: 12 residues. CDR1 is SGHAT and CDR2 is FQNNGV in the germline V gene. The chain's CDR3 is CASSVGAGTQYF. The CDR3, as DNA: TGTGCCAGCAGCGTCGGGGCCGGGACCCAGTACTTC.

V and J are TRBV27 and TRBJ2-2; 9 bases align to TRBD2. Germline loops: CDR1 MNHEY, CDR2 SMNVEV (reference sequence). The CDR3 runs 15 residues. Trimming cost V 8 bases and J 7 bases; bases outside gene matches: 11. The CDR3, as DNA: TGTGCCAGCGCGGCGCTAGCGGGGAGCGGCGGGGAGCTGTTTTTT. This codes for CASAALAGSGGELFF.

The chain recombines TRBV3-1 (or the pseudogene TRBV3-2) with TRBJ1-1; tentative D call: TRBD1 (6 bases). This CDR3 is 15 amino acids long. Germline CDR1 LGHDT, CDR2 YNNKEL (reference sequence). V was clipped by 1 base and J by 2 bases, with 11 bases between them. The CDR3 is CASSQVGGGNTEAFF. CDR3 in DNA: TGTGCCAGCAGCCAAGTGGGGGGCGGAAACACTGAAGCTTTCTTT.

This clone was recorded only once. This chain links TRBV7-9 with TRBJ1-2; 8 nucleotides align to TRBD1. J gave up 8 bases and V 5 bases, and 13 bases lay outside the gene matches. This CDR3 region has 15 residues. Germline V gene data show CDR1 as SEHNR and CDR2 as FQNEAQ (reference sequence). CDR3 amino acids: CASSAWGDDRGGYTF. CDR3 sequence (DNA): TGTGCCAGCAGCGCTTGGGGAGACGACAGGGGAGGCTACACCTTC. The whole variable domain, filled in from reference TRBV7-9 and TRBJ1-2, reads DTGVSQNPRHKITKRGQNVTFRCDPISEHNRLYWYRQTLGQGPEFLTYFQNEAQLEKSRLLSDRFSAERPKGSFSTLEIQRTEQGDSAMYLCASSAWGDDRGGYTFGSGTRLTVV.

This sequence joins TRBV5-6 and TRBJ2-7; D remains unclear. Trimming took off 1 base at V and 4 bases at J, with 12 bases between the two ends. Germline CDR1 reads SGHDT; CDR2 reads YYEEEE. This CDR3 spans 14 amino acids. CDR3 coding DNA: TGTGCCAGCAGCTTGATTGACAAGTCGTACGAGCAGTACTTC. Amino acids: CASSLIDKSYEQYF. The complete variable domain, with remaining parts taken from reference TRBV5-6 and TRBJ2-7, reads DAGVTQSPTHLIKTRGQQVTLRCSPKSGHDTVSWYQQALGQGPQFIFQYYEEEERQRGNFPDRFSGHQFPNYSSELNVNALLLGDSALYLCASSLIDKSYEQYFGPGTRLTVT.

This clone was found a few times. The CDR3, as DNA: TGTGCCAGCAGTGACGTTACGACTAGCGGGGGGTACAATGAGCAGTTCTTC. Protein: CASSDVTTSGGYNEQFF. The chain couples TRBV6-4 to TRBJ2-1; 13 bases are a match to TRBD2. The J segment lost 4 bases and the V segment lost 2 bases, leaving 5 bases of the junction unmatched. Per the germline V gene, CDR1 is MRHNA and CDR2 is SNTAGT. This CDR3 spans 17 amino acids.

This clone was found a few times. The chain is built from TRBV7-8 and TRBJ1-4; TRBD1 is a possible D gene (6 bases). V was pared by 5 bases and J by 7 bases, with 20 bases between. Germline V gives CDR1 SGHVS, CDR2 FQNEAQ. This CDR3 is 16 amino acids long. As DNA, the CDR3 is TGTGCCAGCAGCCCCGGGGGGCCTAGGGGGGGTGAAAAACTGTTTTTT. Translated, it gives CASSPGGPRGGEKLFF.

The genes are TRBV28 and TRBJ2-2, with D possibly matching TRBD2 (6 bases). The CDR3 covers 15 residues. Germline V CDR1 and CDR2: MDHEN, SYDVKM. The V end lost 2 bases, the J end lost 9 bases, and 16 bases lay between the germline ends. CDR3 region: CASSLRRRETRELFF. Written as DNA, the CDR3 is TGTGCCAGCAGTTTAAGAAGACGGGAGACGAGGGAGCTGTTTTTT.

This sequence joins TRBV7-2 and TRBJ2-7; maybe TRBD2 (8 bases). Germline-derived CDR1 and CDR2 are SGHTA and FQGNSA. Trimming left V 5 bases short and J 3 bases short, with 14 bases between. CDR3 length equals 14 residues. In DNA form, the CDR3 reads TGTGCCAGCAGCCCGCGGGGGGACAGCTACGAGCAGTACTTC. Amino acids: CASSPRGDSYEQYF. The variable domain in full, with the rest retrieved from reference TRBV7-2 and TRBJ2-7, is GAGVSQSPSNKVTEKGKDVELRCDPISGHTALYWYRQSLGQGLEFLIYFQGNSAPDKSGLPSDRFSAERTGGSVSTLTIQRTQQEDSAVYLCASSPRGDSYEQYFGPGTRLTVT.

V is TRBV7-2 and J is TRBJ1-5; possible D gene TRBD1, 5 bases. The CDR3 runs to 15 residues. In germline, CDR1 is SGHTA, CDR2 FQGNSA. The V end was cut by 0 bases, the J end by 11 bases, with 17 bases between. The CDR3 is CASSLAIVGTGSQHF. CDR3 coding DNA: TGTGCCAGCAGCTTAGCCATCGTCGGGACGGGGTCCCAGCATTTT.

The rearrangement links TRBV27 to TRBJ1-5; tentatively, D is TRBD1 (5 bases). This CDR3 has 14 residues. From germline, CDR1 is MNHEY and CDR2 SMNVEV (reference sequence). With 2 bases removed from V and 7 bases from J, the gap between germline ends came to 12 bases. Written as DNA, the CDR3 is TGTGCCAGCAGTTTAATCAGGGATGGACAGCCCCAGCATTTT. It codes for CASSLIRDGQPQHF.

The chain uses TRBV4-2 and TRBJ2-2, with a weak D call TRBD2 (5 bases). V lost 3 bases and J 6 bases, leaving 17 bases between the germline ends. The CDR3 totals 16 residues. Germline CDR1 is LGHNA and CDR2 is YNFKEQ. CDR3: CASSQIQRWNSGELFF. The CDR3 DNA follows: TGTGCCAGCAGCCAGATCCAGCGGTGGAATTCCGGGGAGCTGTTTTTT.

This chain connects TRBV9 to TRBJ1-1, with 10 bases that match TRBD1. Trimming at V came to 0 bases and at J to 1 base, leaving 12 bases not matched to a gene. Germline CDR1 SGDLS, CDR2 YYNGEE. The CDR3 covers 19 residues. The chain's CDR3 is CASSVAGTGALRGNTEAFF. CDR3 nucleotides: TGTGCCAGCAGCGTAGCAGGGACAGGGGCCCTGAGGGGGAACACTGAAGCTTTCTTT.

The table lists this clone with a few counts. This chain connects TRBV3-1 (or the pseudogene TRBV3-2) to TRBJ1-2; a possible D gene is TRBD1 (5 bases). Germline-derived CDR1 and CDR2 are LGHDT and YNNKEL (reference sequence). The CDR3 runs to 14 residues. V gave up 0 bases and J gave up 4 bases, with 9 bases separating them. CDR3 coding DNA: TGTGCCAGCAGCCAAGATCCGGGGCCCTATGGCTACACCTTC. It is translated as CASSQDPGPYGYTF.

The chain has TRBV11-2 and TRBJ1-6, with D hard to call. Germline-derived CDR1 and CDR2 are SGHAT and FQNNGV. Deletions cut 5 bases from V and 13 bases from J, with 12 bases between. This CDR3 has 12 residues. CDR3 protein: CASSPQRGPLHF. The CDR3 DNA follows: TGTGCCAGCAGCCCACAGAGAGGGCCCCTCCACTTT.

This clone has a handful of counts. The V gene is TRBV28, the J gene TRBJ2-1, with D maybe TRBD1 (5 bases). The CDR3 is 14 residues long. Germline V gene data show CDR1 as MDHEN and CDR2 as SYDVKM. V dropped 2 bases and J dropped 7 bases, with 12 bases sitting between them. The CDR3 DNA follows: TGTGCCAGCAGTTTAATCCAGGGTTGGAATGAGCAGTTCTTC. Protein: CASSLIQGWNEQFF.

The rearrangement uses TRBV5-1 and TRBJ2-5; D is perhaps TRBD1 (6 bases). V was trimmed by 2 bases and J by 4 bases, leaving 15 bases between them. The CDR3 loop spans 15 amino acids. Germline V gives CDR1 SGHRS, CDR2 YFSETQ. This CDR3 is CASSLTGRKSETQYF. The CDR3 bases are TGCGCCAGCAGCTTAACAGGGAGAAAATCAGAGACCCAGTACTTC.

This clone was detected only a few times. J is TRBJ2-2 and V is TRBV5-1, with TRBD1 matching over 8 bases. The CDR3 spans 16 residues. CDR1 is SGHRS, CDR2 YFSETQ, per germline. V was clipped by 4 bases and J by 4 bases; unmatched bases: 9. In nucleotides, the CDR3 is TGCGCCAGCAGCCCATACCGACAGGGGCCCACCGGGGAGCTGTTTTTT. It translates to CASSPYRQGPTGELFF. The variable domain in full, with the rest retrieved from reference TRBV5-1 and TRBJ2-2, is KAGVTQTPRYLIKTRGQQVTLSCSPISGHRSVSWYQQTPGQGLQFLFEYFSETQRNKGNFPGRFSGRQFSNSRSEMNVSTLELGDSALYLCASSPYRQGPTGELFFGEGSRLTVL.

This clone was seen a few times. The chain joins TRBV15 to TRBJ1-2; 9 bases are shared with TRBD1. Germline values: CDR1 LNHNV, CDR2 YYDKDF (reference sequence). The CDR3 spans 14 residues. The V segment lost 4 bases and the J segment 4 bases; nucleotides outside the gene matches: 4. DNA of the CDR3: TGTGCCACCAGCACGGACAGGGGCGGCTATGGCTACACCTTC. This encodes CATSTDRGGYGYTF.

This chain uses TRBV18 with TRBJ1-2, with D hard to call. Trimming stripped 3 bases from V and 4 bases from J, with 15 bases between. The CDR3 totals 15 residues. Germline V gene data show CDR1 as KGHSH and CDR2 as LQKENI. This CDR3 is CASSPTSSGVYGYTF. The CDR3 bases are TGTGCCAGCTCACCTACTTCATCTGGGGTCTATGGCTACACCTTC. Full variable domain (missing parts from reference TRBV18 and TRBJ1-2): NAGVMQNPRHLVRRRGQEARLRCSPMKGHSHVYWYRQLPEEGLKFMVYLQKENIIDESGMPKERFSAEFPKEGPSILRIQQVVRGDSAAYFCASSPTSSGVYGYTFGSGTRLTVV.

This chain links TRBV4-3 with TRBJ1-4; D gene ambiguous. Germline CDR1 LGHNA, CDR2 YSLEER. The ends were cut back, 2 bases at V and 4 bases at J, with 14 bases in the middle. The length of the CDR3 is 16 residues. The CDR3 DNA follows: TGCGCCAGCAGCCAAAGGGCGAGAATGGTTAATGAAAAACTGTTTTTT. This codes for CASSQRARMVNEKLFF.

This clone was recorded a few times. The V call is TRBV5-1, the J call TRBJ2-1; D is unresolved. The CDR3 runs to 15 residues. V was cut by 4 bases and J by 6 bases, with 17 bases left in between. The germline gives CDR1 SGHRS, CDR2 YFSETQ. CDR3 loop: CASSVYVGRSNEQFF. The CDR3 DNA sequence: TGCGCCAGCAGCGTTTATGTAGGACGCAGCAATGAGCAGTTCTTC.

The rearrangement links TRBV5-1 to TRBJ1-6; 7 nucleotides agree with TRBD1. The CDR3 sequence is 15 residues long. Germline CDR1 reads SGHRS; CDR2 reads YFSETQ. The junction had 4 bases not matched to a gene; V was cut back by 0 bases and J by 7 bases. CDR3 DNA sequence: TGCGCCAGCAGCTTGGTCGACAGGGTCAATTCACCCCTCCACTTT. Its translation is CASSLVDRVNSPLHF. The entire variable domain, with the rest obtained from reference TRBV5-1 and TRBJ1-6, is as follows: KAGVTQTPRYLIKTRGQQVTLSCSPISGHRSVSWYQQTPGQGLQFLFEYFSETQRNKGNFPGRFSGRQFSNSRSEMNVSTLELGDSALYLCASSLVDRVNSPLHFGNGTRLTVT.

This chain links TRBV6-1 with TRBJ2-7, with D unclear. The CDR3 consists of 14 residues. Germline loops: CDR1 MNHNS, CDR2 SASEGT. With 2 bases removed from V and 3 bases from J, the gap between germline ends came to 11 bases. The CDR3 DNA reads TGTGCCAGCAGTGAATATCCTCATGGCTACGAGCAGTACTTC. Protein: CASSEYPHGYEQYF.

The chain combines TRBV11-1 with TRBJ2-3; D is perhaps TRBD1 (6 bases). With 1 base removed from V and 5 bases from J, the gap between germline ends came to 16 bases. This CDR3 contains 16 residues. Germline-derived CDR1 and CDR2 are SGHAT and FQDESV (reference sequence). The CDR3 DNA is TGTGCCAGCAGCTTAGTCTCGCGGTGGGGGCGAGATACGCAGTATTTT. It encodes CASSLVSRWGRDTQYF.

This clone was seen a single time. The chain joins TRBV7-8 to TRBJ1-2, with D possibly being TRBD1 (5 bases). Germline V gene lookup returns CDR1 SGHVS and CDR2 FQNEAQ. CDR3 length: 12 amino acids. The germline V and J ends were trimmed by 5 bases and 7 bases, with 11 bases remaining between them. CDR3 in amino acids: CASSPGGGGYTF. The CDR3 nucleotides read TGTGCCAGCAGCCCGGGGGGAGGTGGCTACACCTTC.

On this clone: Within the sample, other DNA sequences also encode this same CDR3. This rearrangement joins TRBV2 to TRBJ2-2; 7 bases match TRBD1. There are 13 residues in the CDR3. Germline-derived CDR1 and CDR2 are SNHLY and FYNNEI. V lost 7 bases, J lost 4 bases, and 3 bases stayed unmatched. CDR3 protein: CASTGQLTGELFF. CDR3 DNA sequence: TGTGCCAGCACGGGACAGCTCACCGGGGAGCTGTTTTTT.

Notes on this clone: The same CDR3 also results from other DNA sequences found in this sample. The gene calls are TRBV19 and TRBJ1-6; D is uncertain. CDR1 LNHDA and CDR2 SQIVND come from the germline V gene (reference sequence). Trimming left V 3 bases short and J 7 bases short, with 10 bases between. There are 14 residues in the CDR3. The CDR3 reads CASSIRDTNSPLHF. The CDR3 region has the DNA TGTGCCAGTAGTATCCGTGACACCAATTCACCCCTCCACTTT.